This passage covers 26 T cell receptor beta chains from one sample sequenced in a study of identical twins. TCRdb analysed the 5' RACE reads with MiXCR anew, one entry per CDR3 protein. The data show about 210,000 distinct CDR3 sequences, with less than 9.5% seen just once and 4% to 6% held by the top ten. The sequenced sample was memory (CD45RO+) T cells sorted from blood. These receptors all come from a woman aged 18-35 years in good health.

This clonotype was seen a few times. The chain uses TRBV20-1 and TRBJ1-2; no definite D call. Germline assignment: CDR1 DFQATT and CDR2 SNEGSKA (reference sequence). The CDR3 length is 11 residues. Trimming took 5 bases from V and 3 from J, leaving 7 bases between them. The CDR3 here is CSAFNYYGYTF. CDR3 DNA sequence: TGCAGTGCTTTCAACTACTATGGCTACACCTTC.

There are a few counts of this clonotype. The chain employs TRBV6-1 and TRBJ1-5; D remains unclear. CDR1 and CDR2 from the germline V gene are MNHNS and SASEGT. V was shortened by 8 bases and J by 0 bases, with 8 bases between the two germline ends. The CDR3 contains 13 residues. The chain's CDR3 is CASAEVSNQPQHF. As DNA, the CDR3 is TGTGCCAGCGCTGAGGTTAGCAATCAGCCCCAGCATTTT.

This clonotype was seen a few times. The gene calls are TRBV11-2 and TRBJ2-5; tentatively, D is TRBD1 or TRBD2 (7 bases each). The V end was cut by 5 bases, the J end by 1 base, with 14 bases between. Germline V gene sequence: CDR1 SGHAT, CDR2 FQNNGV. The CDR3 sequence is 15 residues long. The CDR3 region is CASSQGGTSQETQYF. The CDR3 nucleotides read TGTGCCAGCAGCCAGGGGGGGACCTCCCAAGAGACCCAGTACTTC. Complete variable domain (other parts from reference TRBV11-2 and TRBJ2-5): EAGVAQSPRYKIIEKRQSVAFWCNPISGHATLYWYQQILGQGPKLLIQFQNNGVVDDSQLPKDRFSAERLKGVDSTLKIQPAKLEDSAVYLCASSQGGTSQETQYFGPGTRLLVL.

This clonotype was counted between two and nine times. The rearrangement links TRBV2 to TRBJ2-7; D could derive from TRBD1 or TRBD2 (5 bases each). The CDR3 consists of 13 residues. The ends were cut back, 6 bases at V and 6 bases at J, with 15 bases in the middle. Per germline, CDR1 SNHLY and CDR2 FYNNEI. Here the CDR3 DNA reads TGTGCCAGCAGCGCAACTGGGGGTTTCGAGCAGTACTTC. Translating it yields CASSATGGFEQYF.

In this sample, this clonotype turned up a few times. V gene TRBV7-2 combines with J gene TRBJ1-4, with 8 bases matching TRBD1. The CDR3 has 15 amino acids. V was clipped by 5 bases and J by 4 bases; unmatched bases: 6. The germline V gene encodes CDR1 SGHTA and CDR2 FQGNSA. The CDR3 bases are TGTGCCAGCAGCCCCAGGACAGGGTTTAATGAAAAACTGTTTTTT. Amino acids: CASSPRTGFNEKLFF. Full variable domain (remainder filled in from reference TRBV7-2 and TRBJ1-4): GAGVSQSPSNKVTEKGKDVELRCDPISGHTALYWYRQSLGQGLEFLIYFQGNSAPDKSGLPSDRFSAERTGGSVSTLTIQRTQQEDSAVYLCASSPRTGFNEKLFFGSGTQLSVL.

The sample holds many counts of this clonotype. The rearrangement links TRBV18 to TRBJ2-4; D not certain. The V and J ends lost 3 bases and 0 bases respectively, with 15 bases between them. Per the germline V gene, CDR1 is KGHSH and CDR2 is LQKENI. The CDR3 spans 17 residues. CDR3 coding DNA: TGTGCCAGCTCACCGGTCCAACAGTCCTTAGCCAAAAACATTCAGTACTTC. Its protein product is CASSPVQQSLAKNIQYF.

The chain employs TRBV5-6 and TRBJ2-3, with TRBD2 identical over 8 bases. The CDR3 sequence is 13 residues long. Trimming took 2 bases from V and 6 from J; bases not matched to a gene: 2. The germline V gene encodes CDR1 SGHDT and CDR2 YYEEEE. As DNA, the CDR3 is TGTGCCAGCAGCTTCGAGCGGGGGGATACGCAGTATTTT. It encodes CASSFERGDTQYF.

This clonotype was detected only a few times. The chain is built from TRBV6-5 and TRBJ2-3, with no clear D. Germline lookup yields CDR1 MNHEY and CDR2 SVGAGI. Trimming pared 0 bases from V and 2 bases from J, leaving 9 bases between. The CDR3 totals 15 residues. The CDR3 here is CASSYSMVATDTQYF. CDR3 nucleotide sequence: TGTGCCAGCAGTTACTCGATGGTCGCCACAGATACGCAGTATTTT.

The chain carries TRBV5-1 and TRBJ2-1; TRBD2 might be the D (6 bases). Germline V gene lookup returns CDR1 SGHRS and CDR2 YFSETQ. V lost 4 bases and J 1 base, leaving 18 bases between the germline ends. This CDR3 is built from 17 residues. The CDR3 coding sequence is TGCGCCAGCAGCCGGAGGTGGGCGGGGTCGTCCTACAATGAGCAGTTCTTC. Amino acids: CASSRRWAGSSYNEQFF.

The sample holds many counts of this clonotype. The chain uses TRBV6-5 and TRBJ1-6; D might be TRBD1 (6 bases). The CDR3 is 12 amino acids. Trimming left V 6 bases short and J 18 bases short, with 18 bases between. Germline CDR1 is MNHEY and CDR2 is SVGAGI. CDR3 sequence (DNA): TGTGCCAGCAGAGTAAGAGGGGGACAAGACCACTTT. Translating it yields CASRVRGGQDHF.

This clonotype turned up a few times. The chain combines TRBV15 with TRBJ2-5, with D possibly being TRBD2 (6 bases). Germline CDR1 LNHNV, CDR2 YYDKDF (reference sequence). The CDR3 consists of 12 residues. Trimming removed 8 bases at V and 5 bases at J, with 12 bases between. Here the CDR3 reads CATAGSSETQYF. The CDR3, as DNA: TGTGCCACCGCGGGGTCTAGCGAGACCCAGTACTTC.

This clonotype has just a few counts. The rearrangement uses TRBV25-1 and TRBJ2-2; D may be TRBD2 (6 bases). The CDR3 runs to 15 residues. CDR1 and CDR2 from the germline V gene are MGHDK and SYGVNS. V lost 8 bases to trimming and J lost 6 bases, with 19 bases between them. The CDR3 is CASQVGGLGAGELFF. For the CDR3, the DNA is TGTGCCAGCCAGGTCGGAGGGCTCGGGGCCGGGGAGCTGTTTTTT.

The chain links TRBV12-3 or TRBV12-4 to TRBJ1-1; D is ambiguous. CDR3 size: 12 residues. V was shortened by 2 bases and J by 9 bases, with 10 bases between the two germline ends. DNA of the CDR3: TGTGCCAGCAGTTTAACGCTGGGGAAAGCTTTCTTT. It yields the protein CASSLTLGKAFF.

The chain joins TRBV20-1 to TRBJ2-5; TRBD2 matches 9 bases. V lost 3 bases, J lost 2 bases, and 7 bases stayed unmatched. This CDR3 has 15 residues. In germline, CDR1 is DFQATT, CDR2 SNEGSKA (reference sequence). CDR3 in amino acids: CSARKAGGYQETQYF. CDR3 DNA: TGCAGTGCTAGGAAAGCGGGGGGATATCAAGAGACCCAGTACTTC.

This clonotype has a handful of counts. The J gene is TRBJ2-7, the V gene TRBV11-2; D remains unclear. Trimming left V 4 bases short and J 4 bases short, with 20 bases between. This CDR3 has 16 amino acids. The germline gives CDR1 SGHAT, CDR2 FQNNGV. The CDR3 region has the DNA TGTGCCAGCAGCTCATCCCCTCGCCCGCAGCTTTACGAGCAGTACTTC. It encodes CASSSSPRPQLYEQYF. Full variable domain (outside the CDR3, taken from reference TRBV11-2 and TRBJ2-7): EAGVAQSPRYKIIEKRQSVAFWCNPISGHATLYWYQQILGQGPKLLIQFQNNGVVDDSQLPKDRFSAERLKGVDSTLKIQPAKLEDSAVYLCASSSSPRPQLYEQYFGPGTRLTVT.

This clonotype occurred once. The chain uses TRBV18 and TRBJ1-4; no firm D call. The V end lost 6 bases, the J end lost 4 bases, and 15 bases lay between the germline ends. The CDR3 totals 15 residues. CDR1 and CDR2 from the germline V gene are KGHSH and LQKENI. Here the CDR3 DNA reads TGTGCCAGCTCCTTTCCCGGGCACCTTAATGAAAAACTGTTTTTT. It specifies CASSFPGHLNEKLFF.

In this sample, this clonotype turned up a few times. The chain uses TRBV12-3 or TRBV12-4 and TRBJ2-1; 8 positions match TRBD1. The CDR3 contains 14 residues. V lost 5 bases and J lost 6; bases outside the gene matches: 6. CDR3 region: CASSSGQGSNEQFF. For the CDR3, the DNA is TGTGCCAGCAGTAGTGGACAGGGTTCCAATGAGCAGTTCTTC.

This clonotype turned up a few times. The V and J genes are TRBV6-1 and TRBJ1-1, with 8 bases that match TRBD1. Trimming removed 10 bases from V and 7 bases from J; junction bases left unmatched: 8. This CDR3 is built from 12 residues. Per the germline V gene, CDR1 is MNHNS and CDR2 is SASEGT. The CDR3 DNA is TGTGCCAACACCCAGGGGGCGGGTGAAGCTTTCTTT. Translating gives CANTQGAGEAFF.

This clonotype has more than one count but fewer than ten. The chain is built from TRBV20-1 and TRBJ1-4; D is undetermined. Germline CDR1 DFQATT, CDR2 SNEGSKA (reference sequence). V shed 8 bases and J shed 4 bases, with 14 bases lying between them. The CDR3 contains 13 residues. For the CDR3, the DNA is TGCAGTACCACAGCGCGCTTTAATGAAAAACTGTTTTTT. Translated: CSTTARFNEKLFF.

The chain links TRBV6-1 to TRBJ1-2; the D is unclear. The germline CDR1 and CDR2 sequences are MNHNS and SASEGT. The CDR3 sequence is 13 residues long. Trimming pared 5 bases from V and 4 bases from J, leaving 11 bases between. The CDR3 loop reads CASSMTFTYGYTF. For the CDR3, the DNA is TGTGCCAGCAGTATGACGTTTACCTATGGCTACACCTTC.

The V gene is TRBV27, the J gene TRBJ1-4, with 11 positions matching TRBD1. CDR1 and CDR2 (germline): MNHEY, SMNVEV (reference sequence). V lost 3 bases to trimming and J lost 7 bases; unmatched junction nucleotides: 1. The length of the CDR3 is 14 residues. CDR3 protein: CASSFGTGGEKLFF. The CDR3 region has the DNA TGTGCCAGCAGTTTCGGGACAGGGGGTGAAAAACTGTTTTTT.

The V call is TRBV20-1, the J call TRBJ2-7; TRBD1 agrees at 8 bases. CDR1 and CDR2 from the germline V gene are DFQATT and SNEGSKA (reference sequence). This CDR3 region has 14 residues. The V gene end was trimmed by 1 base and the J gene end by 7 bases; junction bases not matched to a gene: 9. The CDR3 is CSARADRESGEQYF. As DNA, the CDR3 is TGCAGTGCTAGAGCGGACAGGGAGTCTGGAGAGCAGTACTTC.

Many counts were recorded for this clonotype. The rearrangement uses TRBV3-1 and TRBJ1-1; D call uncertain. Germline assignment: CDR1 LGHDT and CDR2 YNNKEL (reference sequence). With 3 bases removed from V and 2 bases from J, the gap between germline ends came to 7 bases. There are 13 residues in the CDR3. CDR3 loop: CASSHEENTEAFF. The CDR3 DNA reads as TGTGCCAGCAGCCACGAGGAAAACACTGAAGCTTTCTTT.

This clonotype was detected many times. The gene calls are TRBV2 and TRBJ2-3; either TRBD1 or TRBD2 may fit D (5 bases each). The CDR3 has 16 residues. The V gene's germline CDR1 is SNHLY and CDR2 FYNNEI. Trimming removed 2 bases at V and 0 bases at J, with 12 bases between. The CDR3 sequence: CASSEFRGVSTDTQYF. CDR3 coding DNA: TGTGCCAGCAGTGAATTCCGAGGGGTTAGCACAGATACGCAGTATTTT.

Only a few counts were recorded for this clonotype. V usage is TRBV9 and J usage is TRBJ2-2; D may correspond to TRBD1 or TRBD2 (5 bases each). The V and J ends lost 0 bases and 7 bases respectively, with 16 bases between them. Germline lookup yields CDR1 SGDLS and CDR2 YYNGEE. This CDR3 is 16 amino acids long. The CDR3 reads CASSVGSRGASGELFF. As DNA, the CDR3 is TGTGCCAGCAGCGTAGGGTCTAGAGGGGCGAGCGGGGAGCTGTTTTTT.

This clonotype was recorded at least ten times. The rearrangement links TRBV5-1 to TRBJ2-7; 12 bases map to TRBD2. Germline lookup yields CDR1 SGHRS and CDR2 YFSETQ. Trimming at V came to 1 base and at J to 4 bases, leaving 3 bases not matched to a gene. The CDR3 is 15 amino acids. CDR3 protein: CASSLSLAGGYEQYF. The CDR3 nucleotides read TGCGCCAGCAGCTTGAGCCTAGCGGGAGGGTACGAGCAGTACTTC.